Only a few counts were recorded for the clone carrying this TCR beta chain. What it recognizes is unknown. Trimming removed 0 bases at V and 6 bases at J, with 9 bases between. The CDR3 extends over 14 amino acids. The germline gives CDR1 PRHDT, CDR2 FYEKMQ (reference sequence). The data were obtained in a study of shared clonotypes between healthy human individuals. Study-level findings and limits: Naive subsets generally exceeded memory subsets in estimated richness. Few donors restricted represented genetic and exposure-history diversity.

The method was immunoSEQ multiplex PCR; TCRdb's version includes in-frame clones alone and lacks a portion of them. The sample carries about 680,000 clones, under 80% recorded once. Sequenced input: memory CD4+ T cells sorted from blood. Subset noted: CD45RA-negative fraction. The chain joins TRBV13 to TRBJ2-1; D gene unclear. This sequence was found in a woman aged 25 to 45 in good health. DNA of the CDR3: TGTGCCAGCAGCTTAGGGATGCCGACCAATGAGCAGTTCTTC. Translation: CASSLGMPTNEQFF.